The 29 T cell receptor beta chains below were found in one sample sequenced in a study of long-term antiretroviral therapy in people with HIV (dated by TCRdb to between 2021 and 2022). The immunoSEQ hsTCRB v3.0 assay was used at survey level resolution to sequence the TRB variable region. TCRdb carries this immuneACCESS record with in-frame sequences only. Its versions omit some clonotypes, under half of them owing to an unresolved V gene in the studies checked, with the rest unexplained. This sample gives roughly 21,000 clones in total; approximately 80% of them show up just once. The ten largest clones capture roughly 12% of the sample. Specimen: unsorted PBMCs, collected 0.1 years before starting antiretroviral therapy. Receptor source: a man aged 40-50 years with HIV.

The chain employs TRBV5-4 and TRBJ1-2, with 9 bases lining up with TRBD1. Germline assignment: CDR1 SGHNT and CDR2 YYREEE (reference sequence). The CDR3 totals 16 residues. V was clipped by 5 bases and J by 4 bases; unmatched bases: 12. CDR3 DNA: TGTGCCAGCAGTAAGACCCCGGGACAGGGTAGCTATGGCTACACCTTC. Translated, it gives CASSKTPGQGSYGYTF. Supplemented by reference TRBV5-4 and TRBJ1-2, the full variable domain reads ETGVTQSPTHLIKTRGQQVTLRCSSQSGHNTVSWYQQALGQGPQFIFQYYREEENGRGNFPPRFSGLQFPNYSSELNVNALELDDSALYLCASSKTPGQGSYGYTFGSGTRLTVV.

For the CDR3, the DNA is TGTGCCAGCAGTGATGGGACAGCAGATACGCAGTATTTT. Translation gives CASSDGTADTQYF. This rearrangement joins TRBV2 to TRBJ2-3; 7 bases match TRBD1. Germline values: CDR1 SNHLY, CDR2 FYNNEI. With V trimmed by 3 bases and J by 4 bases, 1 base remained unmatched. The CDR3 is 13 amino acids.

The chain carries TRBV2 and TRBJ2-5, with D hard to call. Looked up from germline, CDR1 is SNHLY and CDR2 is FYNNEI. The CDR3 covers 11 residues. V lost 5 bases and J 0 bases, leaving 1 base between the germline ends. Here the CDR3 DNA reads TGTGCCAGCAGTTACCAAGAGACCCAGTACTTC. Its protein is CASSYQETQYF.

This rearrangement joins TRBV10-3 to TRBJ2-3; 10 nucleotides match TRBD1. V gave up 2 bases and J gave up 8 bases; unmatched junction bases: 4. The germline gives CDR1 ENHRY, CDR2 SYGVKD. The CDR3 has 14 residues. CDR3 sequence: CAISEPTGGGTQYF. Here the CDR3 DNA reads TGTGCCATCAGTGAGCCGACAGGGGGCGGTACGCAGTATTTT.

The chain is built from TRBV15 and TRBJ1-5; 9 bases agree with TRBD1. Per germline, CDR1 LNHNV and CDR2 YYDKDF (reference sequence). V lost 1 base, J lost 4 bases, and 2 bases stayed unmatched. This CDR3 has 15 residues. The CDR3 DNA is TGTGCCACCAGCAGAGGGACAGGGGAAAATCAGCCCCAGCATTTT. This codes for CATSRGTGENQPQHF.

The chain couples TRBV5-1 to TRBJ2-5; D possibly uses TRBD1 or TRBD2 (6 bases each). The germline V gene has CDR1 SGHRS and CDR2 YFSETQ. CDR3 length: 16 residues. Trimming removed 5 bases at V and 5 bases at J, with 22 bases between. The CDR3 reads CASSSTPVGGAETQYF. CDR3 sequence (DNA): TGCGCCAGCAGTTCTACCCCTGTGGGGGGCGCGGAGACCCAGTACTTC. Full variable domain (missing parts from reference TRBV5-1 and TRBJ2-5): KAGVTQTPRYLIKTRGQQVTLSCSPISGHRSVSWYQQTPGQGLQFLFEYFSETQRNKGNFPGRFSGRQFSNSRSEMNVSTLELGDSALYLCASSSTPVGGAETQYFGPGTRLLVL.

The V call is TRBV29-1, the J call TRBJ1-1; tentatively, D is TRBD1 (6 bases). Germline V CDR1 and CDR2: SQVTM, ANQGSEA. Trimming removed 3 bases from V and 3 bases from J, with 11 bases in between. The CDR3 contains 13 residues. CDR3 loop: CSVEEGEYTEAFF. Here the CDR3 DNA reads TGCAGCGTTGAGGAGGGGGAGTACACTGAAGCTTTCTTT.

This chain links TRBV18 with TRBJ2-7; D uncertain. V was shortened by 6 bases and J by 1 base, with 13 bases between the two germline ends. CDR1 and CDR2 from the germline V gene are KGHSH and LQKENI. The CDR3 covers 14 residues. The CDR3 region is CASSSTGPSYEQYF. CDR3 bases: TGTGCCAGCTCTTCGACCGGACCTTCCTACGAGCAGTACTTC. The variable domain in full, completed from reference TRBV18 and TRBJ2-7, reads NAGVMQNPRHLVRRRGQEARLRCSPMKGHSHVYWYRQLPEEGLKFMVYLQKENIIDESGMPKERFSAEFPKEGPSILRIQQVVRGDSAAYFCASSSTGPSYEQYFGPGTRLTVT.

J is TRBJ1-6 and V is TRBV5-4; a weak D match, TRBD1 (6 bases). The CDR3 loop spans 14 amino acids. The V end was cut by 6 bases, the J end by 9 bases, with 16 bases between. In germline, CDR1 is SGHNT, CDR2 YYREEE (reference sequence). CDR3 DNA sequence: TGTGCCAGCAAGGGGCCCCAGGACAGTTCACCCCTCCACTTT. Encoded protein: CASKGPQDSSPLHF.

This chain joins TRBV10-2 and TRBJ2-1; either TRBD1 or TRBD2 may supply D (5 bases each). Germline values: CDR1 WSHSY, CDR2 SAAADI. The CDR3 covers 14 residues. With 6 bases removed from V and 0 bases from J, the gap between germline ends came to 9 bases. CDR3: CASSAGSSYNEQFF. CDR3 nucleotide sequence: TGCGCCAGCAGCGCAGGGAGCTCCTACAATGAGCAGTTCTTC.

This clone came up a few times. CDR3 residues: CASSLDSGHNYEQYF. CDR3 bases: TGTGCCAGCAGCTTAGATTCAGGACACAACTACGAGCAGTACTTC. The V gene is TRBV11-2, the J gene TRBJ2-7; D is possibly TRBD1 (5 bases). Deletions cut 0 bases from V and 3 bases from J, with 12 bases between. Germline loops: CDR1 SGHAT, CDR2 FQNNGV. This CDR3 has 15 amino acids. Using reference TRBV11-2 and TRBJ2-7 for the parts outside the CDR3, the full variable domain is EAGVAQSPRYKIIEKRQSVAFWCNPISGHATLYWYQQILGQGPKLLIQFQNNGVVDDSQLPKDRFSAERLKGVDSTLKIQPAKLEDSAVYLCASSLDSGHNYEQYFGPGTRLTVT.

The CDR3 spells CASSLFSGVNEQYF. The DNA for the CDR3 is TGTGCCAGCAGCTTGTTTTCAGGGGTCAACGAGCAGTACTTC. This chain joins TRBV5-6 and TRBJ2-7; maybe TRBD1 (6 bases). V lost 1 base to trimming and J lost 5 bases, with 13 bases between them. The V gene's germline CDR1 is SGHDT and CDR2 YYEEEE. This CDR3 comprises 14 residues.

This clone was recorded a few times. This chain joins TRBV7-9 and TRBJ1-6; 9 bases line up with TRBD1. CDR1 and CDR2 from the germline V gene are SEHNR and FQNEAQ (reference sequence). V was clipped by 5 bases and J by 10 bases; unmatched bases: 6. The length of the CDR3 is 14 residues. CDR3 bases: TGTGCCAGCAGCCTGGGACAGGGAAGCTCACCCCTCCACTTT. This encodes CASSLGQGSSPLHF. The whole variable domain, remainder taken from reference TRBV7-9 and TRBJ1-6, is DTGVSQNPRHKITKRGQNVTFRCDPISEHNRLYWYRQTLGQGPEFLTYFQNEAQLEKSRLLSDRFSAERPKGSFSTLEIQRTEQGDSAMYLCASSLGQGSSPLHFGNGTRLTVT.

The J gene is TRBJ1-5, the V gene TRBV27; TRBD1 agrees at 12 bases. The CDR3 runs to 16 residues. Trimming at V came to 5 bases and at J to 6 bases, leaving 8 bases not matched to a gene. CDR1 is MNHEY and CDR2 is SMNVEV in the germline V gene (reference sequence). The CDR3 here is CASSPRDRGRLQPQHF. In DNA form, the CDR3 reads TGTGCCAGCAGTCCGCGGGACAGGGGGCGCCTTCAGCCCCAGCATTTT.

The chain joins TRBV5-8 to TRBJ1-4, with a tentative D call TRBD1 (6 bases). The ends were cut back, 6 bases at V and 4 bases at J, with 16 bases in the middle. Germline V gene sequence: CDR1 SGHTS, CDR2 YDEGEE. This CDR3 has 15 amino acids. This CDR3 reads CASTLGGTFNEKLFF. The CDR3, as DNA: TGTGCCAGCACTCTAGGGGGGACATTTAATGAAAAACTGTTTTTT.

This sequence joins TRBV11-2 and TRBJ1-1; D remains ambiguous. CDR1 and CDR2 from the germline V gene are SGHAT and FQNNGV. V shed 3 bases and J shed 5 bases, with 10 bases lying between them. This CDR3 has 13 amino acids. CDR3 sequence (DNA): TGTGCCAGCAGCTTGACTGGAATTACTGAAGCTTTCTTT. The encoded protein is CASSLTGITEAFF.

The rearrangement links TRBV6-1 to TRBJ1-2, with D hard to call. The CDR3 is 12 amino acids. V was clipped by 1 base and J by 5 bases, with 5 bases between them. CDR1 and CDR2 (germline): MNHNS, SASEGT. The CDR3 sequence: CASSEGLYGYTF. The CDR3, as DNA: TGTGCCAGCAGTGAAGGGCTTTATGGCTACACCTTC.

The chain carries TRBV7-3 and TRBJ1-1; D not certain. V was clipped by 5 bases and J by 6 bases, with 13 bases between them. CDR1 is SGHTA and CDR2 is FQGTGA in the germline V gene. The CDR3 has 13 residues. As DNA, the CDR3 is TGTGCCAGCAGCGTGACCCCGGGGTCTGAAGCTTTCTTT. It encodes CASSVTPGSEAFF.

The V and J genes are TRBV6-1 and TRBJ2-1; 10 nucleotides match TRBD2. From germline, CDR1 is MNHNS and CDR2 SASEGT. Trimming removed 2 bases from V and 7 bases from J; junction bases left unmatched: 8. The CDR3 has 16 residues. The CDR3 nucleotides read TGTGCCAGCAGTGAACGAGCGGGGGGGTCGAAGAATGAGCAGTTCTTC. Protein: CASSERAGGSKNEQFF.

The genes are TRBV7-2 and TRBJ1-2; 7 nucleotides align to TRBD1. This CDR3 comprises 13 residues. Germline CDR1 SGHTA, CDR2 FQGNSA. J lost 7 bases, V lost 2 bases, and 4 bases had no gene match. DNA of the CDR3: TGTGCCAGCAGCTTAACAGGGGACATTGGCTACACCTTC. This translates into CASSLTGDIGYTF.

The CDR3 here is CASSVGQGTEAFF. The CDR3 DNA is TGCGCCAGCAGCGTGGGACAAGGCACTGAAGCTTTCTTT. The V call is TRBV5-1, the J call TRBJ1-1; possibly TRBD1 for D (6 bases). The V and J ends lost 4 bases and 4 bases respectively, with 11 bases between them. CDR1 and CDR2 from the germline V gene are SGHRS and YFSETQ. This CDR3 is 13 amino acids long.

The chain uses TRBV6-1 and TRBJ2-1, with D possibly being TRBD2 (6 bases). With 4 bases removed from V and 0 bases from J, the gap between germline ends came to 16 bases. The CDR3 covers 17 residues. The germline CDR1 and CDR2 sequences are MNHNS and SASEGT. The CDR3 bases are TGTGCCAGCAGTGTTGGGATGCGGGGCAGCTCCTACAATGAGCAGTTCTTC. Translation: CASSVGMRGSSYNEQFF.

CDR3 nucleotide sequence: TGTGCCAGCAGCCCGACTCTGCCATCCTACAATGAGCAGTTCTTC. This translates into CASSPTLPSYNEQFF. The V and J genes are TRBV7-9 and TRBJ2-1; D is uncertain. Germline-derived CDR1 and CDR2 are SEHNR and FQNEAQ (reference sequence). The germline V and J ends were trimmed by 5 bases and 1 base, with 12 bases remaining between them. The CDR3 spans 15 residues.

The chain employs TRBV19 and TRBJ1-6; the match to TRBD1 covers 10 bases. The CDR3 has 15 residues. Germline V lookup: CDR1 LNHDA, CDR2 SQIVND (reference sequence). V lost 4 bases and J lost 8; bases outside the gene matches: 5. CDR3 nucleotides: TGTGCCAGTAGTAGCCGGGACAGGGGAGATTCACCCCTCCACTTT. Its translation is CASSSRDRGDSPLHF.

The chain uses TRBV28 and TRBJ2-1; D is perhaps TRBD2 (6 bases). There are 17 residues in the CDR3. The germline gives CDR1 MDHEN, CDR2 SYDVKM. V was clipped by 5 bases and J by 3 bases, with 20 bases between them. In DNA form, the CDR3 reads TGTGCCAGCAGTACCCGAAAGCTAGGGACTTACTACAATGAGCAGTTCTTC. Residues: CASSTRKLGTYYNEQFF.

This sequence joins TRBV4-3 and TRBJ2-7; 10 bases align to TRBD2. The germline gives CDR1 LGHNA, CDR2 YSLEER. The CDR3 is 18 amino acids. Germline trimming cut 0 bases from V and 5 bases from J; bases unmatched to any gene: 13. CDR3 sequence: CASSQDKWASGRGDEQYF. CDR3 DNA sequence: TGCGCCAGCAGCCAAGATAAGTGGGCTAGCGGGAGAGGGGACGAGCAGTACTTC.

CDR3 residues: CASSGQVGNEQYF. CDR3 bases: TGTGCCAGCAGCGGGCAGGTCGGTAACGAGCAGTACTTC. The V call is TRBV25-1, the J call TRBJ2-7; no firm D call. V was cut by 6 bases and J by 5 bases, with 14 bases left in between. This CDR3 is built from 13 residues. CDR1 is MGHDK, CDR2 SYGVNS, per germline.

The genes are TRBV11-2 and TRBJ2-3; D may match TRBD1 or TRBD2 (5 bases each). The germline V gene encodes CDR1 SGHAT and CDR2 FQNNGV. V lost 4 bases, J lost 4 bases, and 21 bases lay in between. This CDR3 is 17 amino acids long. CDR3 loop: CASSSSFGTKGADTQYF. The CDR3 bases are TGTGCCAGCAGCTCCTCCTTCGGGACGAAGGGCGCAGATACGCAGTATTTT.

The chain joins TRBV7-2 to TRBJ2-7; the D is unclear. V was trimmed by 0 bases and J by 7 bases, leaving 7 bases between them. Germline V gene lookup returns CDR1 SGHTA and CDR2 FQGNSA. This CDR3 has 12 residues. The CDR3 DNA is TGTGCCAGCAGCTTAGCATCGCAGGAGCAGTACTTC. Translated: CASSLASQEQYF.